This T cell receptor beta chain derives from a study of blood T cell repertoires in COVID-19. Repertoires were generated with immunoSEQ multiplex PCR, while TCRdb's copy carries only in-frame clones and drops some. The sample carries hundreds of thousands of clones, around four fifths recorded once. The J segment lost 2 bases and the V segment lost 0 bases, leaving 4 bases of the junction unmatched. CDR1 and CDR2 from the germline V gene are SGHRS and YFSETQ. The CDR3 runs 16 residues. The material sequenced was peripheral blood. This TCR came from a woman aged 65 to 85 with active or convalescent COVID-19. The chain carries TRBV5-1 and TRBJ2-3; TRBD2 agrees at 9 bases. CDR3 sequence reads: CASSLGIAGATDTQYF. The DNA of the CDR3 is TGCGCCAGCAGCTTGGGGATAGCGGGGGCCACAGATACGCAGTATTTT. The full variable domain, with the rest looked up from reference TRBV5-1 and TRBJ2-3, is KAGVTQTPRYLIKTRGQQVTLSCSPISGHRSVSWYQQTPGQGLQFLFEYFSETQRNKGNFPGRFSGRQFSNSRSEMNVSTLELGDSALYLCASSLGIAGATDTQYFGPGTRLTVL.